This is a list of T cell receptor beta chains from one sample in a study of tumor and adjacent non-tumor tissue in lung cancer. MiXCR, applied by TCRdb to the multiplex PCR reads, yields one record per CDR3 protein. The sample shows approximately 76,000 distinct CDR3 sequences, about two thirds of them seen only once. Sequenced input: lung tumor tissue. These receptors originate from a woman aged 70-85 years with non-small cell lung cancer. The CDR3 runs from the conserved cysteine through the conserved F or W. A D gene is named only where the DNA matches it firmly. The size field is filled for only some rows; it gives once, few, many or a size class.

14	TRBV28	few	-	TRBJ2-7	CASSAPPRRYEQYF
14	TRBV6-6	once	-	TRBJ1-4	CANSYLDNTQKLFF
13	TRBV11-2	-	-	TRBJ1-4	CASNLVFSEKLFF
16	TRBV4-1	once	TRBD2	TRBJ2-7	CASNQPGGVRTEEQHF
12	TRBV12-3/TRBV12-4	medium-sized	-	TRBJ1-2	CASSPWTDGYTF
14	TRBV28	-	-	TRBJ2-7	CASSSHRTLYEQYF
14	TRBV10-3	-	-	TRBJ2-2	CAFTRADRSGELFF
14	TRBV11-2	-	-	TRBJ1-5	CANSPSGSNQPQHF
14	TRBV5-1	few	-	TRBJ2-7	CASSPWAFQREQYF
17	TRBV6-6	many	-	TRBJ2-1	CASSPPRDTRQYNEQFF
14	TRBV12-3/TRBV12-4	once	TRBD2	TRBJ2-7	CASMVALAVYEQYF
14	TRBV7-8	many	TRBD1	TRBJ2-7	CASSSETGGHEQYF
16	TRBV6-1	-	-	TRBJ2-3	CASSVYELAGTDTQYF
14	TRBV6-2/TRBV6-3	-	-	TRBJ2-7	CAGKLGSNFYVQYF
15	TRBV29-1	-	TRBD2	TRBJ2-5	CSVNPRGDDWETQYF
17	TRBV6-1	-	TRBD1	TRBJ1-6	CVSKKQGTGLNHSPPHF
12	TRBV29-1	-	-	TRBJ1-2	CSVVGRNYGCSF
14	TRBV5-4	-	-	TRBJ2-3	CASSWTGGTDTQYF
15	TRBV28	many	-	TRBJ2-7	CASRSLWSGSYEQYF
16	TRBV29-1	-	-	TRBJ2-3	CSVEDHRQYDSDTQYF
12	TRBV11-1	medium-sized	-	TRBJ2-1	CASSLVSYEQFF
16	TRBV4-2	-	TRBD2	TRBJ2-3	CASSQVTSVTPDTQYF
13	TRBV6-1	-	-	TRBJ1-3	CAISVYRRNTIYF
16	TRBV11-1	-	-	TRBJ2-6	CASSSRDRRVAIVLTF
15	TRBV28	-	-	TRBJ2-6	CASSLGGSGVNVLTF
16	TRBV20-1	-	TRBD2	TRBJ2-3	CSASPQTSVYTDAQYF
14	TRBV19	-	-	TRBJ2-5	CASSIQGAQETQYF
13	TRBV10-1	-	TRBD1	TRBJ1-2	CATSEGTGYGYTF
15	TRBV12-3/TRBV12-4	-	-	TRBJ2-5	CASSPPSGLQEIQYF
15	TRBV10-3	-	-	TRBJ2-1	CAISGGDIQDNEQLF
15	TRBV29-1	-	-	TRBJ2-2	CSTLSRVENAGELFF
11	TRBV12-3/TRBV12-4	-	-	TRBJ2-5	CANDNMETQYF
15	TRBV12-3/TRBV12-4	-	-	TRBJ1-5	CASSLKGGRNQPQLF
11	TRBV30	many	-	TRBJ1-2	CAWSEWGTHTF
12	TRBV7-8	-	-	TRBJ2-7	CASSSHRREMHF
16	TRBV11-2	few	TRBD2	TRBJ2-7	CASSYNSGRGFYEQYF
13	TRBV6-1	-	-	TRBJ2-1	CASGEQGVNEQFF
17	TRBV4-1	once	-	TRBJ2-1	CASSQVFGSPSPNEQFF
13	TRBV5-1	-	-	TRBJ2-3	CASTLGPGDTQYF
17	TRBV4-1	few	TRBD1	TRBJ1-1	CASRQGDRDRPNAEAFF
14	TRBV6-1	-	TRBD1	TRBJ1-5	CASNAGDRSQPQHF
15	TRBV6-6	few	TRBD2	TRBJ2-7	CASSSPRSGRDEQYF
14	TRBV28	once	-	TRBJ2-3	CASSFGTGTDTQYF
18	TRBV11-2	-	TRBD2	TRBJ2-2	CASSLGGPGLSKTGELFF
15	TRBV5-4	-	-	TRBJ1-2	CASSLGGPWVAGYTF
15	TRBV24-1	many	TRBD2	TRBJ2-2	CATSSSGTNTGELFF
17	TRBV4-1	many	TRBD2	TRBJ2-1	CASSQEGLAGGYNEQFF
14	TRBV6-1	-	-	TRBJ2-1	CDSSESGAFNGQFF
15	TRBV5-8	many	-	TRBJ1-5	CASSLWRGRNQPQHF
13	TRBV6-4	-	TRBD2	TRBJ2-1	CASGDSGNNEKLF
16	TRBV13	-	TRBD2	TRBJ2-7	CTSSFGTIGDSYEQYF
14	TRBV6-2/TRBV6-3	many	-	TRBJ1-3	CASSRGVFGNTIYF
14	TRBV14	-	TRBD2	TRBJ2-5	CGSSPTSGTETQYF
15	TRBV20-1	-	TRBD2	TRBJ2-1	CSARDGAGVYNQLFF
18	TRBV30	many	-	TRBJ1-1	CAWDNSRRVGGMNTEAFF
18	TRBV20-1	few	TRBD2	TRBJ2-1	CSANLLPTGGRSDNEQFF
12	TRBV12-3/TRBV12-4	-	-	TRBJ2-5	CVSSFQRGTQYF